The 6 T cell receptor beta chains below were found in one sample sequenced in a study of blood T cell repertoires in COVID-19. TCRdb's copy holds only in-frame clones and misses some; the assay was immunoSEQ multiplex PCR. The sample lists more than 85,000 clones, 87% occurring once. Sequenced sample: peripheral blood. Receptors originate from a man in his 70s with acute or convalescent COVID-19.

This sequence joins TRBV7-9 and TRBJ2-1; 10 bases fit TRBD1. J was trimmed by 4 bases and V by 6 bases; bases with no gene match: 9. CDR1 is SEHNR and CDR2 is FQNEAQ in the germline V gene (reference sequence). CDR3 size: 16 residues. The CDR3 nucleotides are TGTGCCAGCAGTCCAGACAGGGGGCTCTTTTACAATGAGCAGTTCTTC. It codes for CASSPDRGLFYNEQFF.

This chain joins TRBV7-2 and TRBJ1-2; weak D call: TRBD1 (6 bases). With 1 base removed from V and 8 bases from J, the gap between germline ends came to 17 bases. Germline-derived CDR1 and CDR2 are SGHTA and FQGNSA. The CDR3 runs to 15 residues. The DNA for the CDR3 is TGTGCCAGCAGCTTAGTGGGGGGGCAGGGGAGAGGCTACACCTTC. Its protein product is CASSLVGGQGRGYTF.

This sequence joins TRBV6-1 and TRBJ2-7, with a tentative D call TRBD1 (5 bases). Germline V gives CDR1 MNHNS, CDR2 SASEGT. Trimming removed 2 bases from V and 0 bases from J, with 8 bases in between. The CDR3 extends over 14 amino acids. The CDR3 region has the DNA TGTGCCAGCAGTGAAATGACAGTCTCCTACGAGCAGTACTTC. Encoded protein: CASSEMTVSYEQYF.

The chain combines TRBV6-1 with TRBJ2-2, with 10 bases aligning to TRBD2. The ends lost 4 bases at V and 0 bases at J; junction bases unmatched: 2. Germline CDR1 is MNHNS and CDR2 is SASEGT. The CDR3 is 16 residues long. This CDR3 reads CASSVGLATNTGELFF. CDR3 bases: TGTGCCAGCAGTGTGGGACTAGCGACGAACACCGGGGAGCTGTTTTTT.

CDR3 amino acids: CSVDLTSGDGQFF. CDR3 DNA sequence: TGCAGCGTTGATTTGACTAGCGGGGATGGGCAGTTCTTC. The rearrangement links TRBV29-1 to TRBJ2-1; 11 positions agree with TRBD2. This CDR3 region has 13 residues. CDR1 SQVTM and CDR2 ANQGSEA come from the germline V gene. Trimming cost V 3 bases and J 12 bases; bases outside gene matches: 7.

The chain is built from TRBV9 and TRBJ2-5, with D unresolved. V lost 4 bases, J lost 4 bases, and 11 bases lay in between. CDR1 SGDLS and CDR2 YYNGEE come from the germline V gene. The CDR3 covers 13 residues. CDR3 DNA: TGTGCCAGCAGCTACGCCCCGGTAGAGACCCAGTACTTC. Its protein product is CASSYAPVETQYF.